The text below deals with one T cell receptor (beta chain). CDR3 size: 19 residues. V gave up 6 bases and J gave up 0 bases; unmatched junction bases: 10. Looked up from germline, CDR1 is MNHNS and CDR2 is SASEGT. This sample was taken from a study of blood T cells in healthy people across ages. Ranging in age from about 6 to 90, the donors were healthy Caucasian individuals from Russia. It was with a sample-barcoded 5' primer and a J-beta primer mix that a second PCR of about 7 to 12 cycles was run. Each of the samples gave a minimum of 3 million paired-end reads that contained CDR3. TCRdb reprocessed the 5' RACE reads via MiXCR and lists one record per CDR3 protein. The data hold about 560,000 distinct CDR3 sequences, with about 26% observed a single time. These same records also appear under a second study, on T cells of mothers and their children. This second report adds: Over 9.5 million reads per mother and 2.5 million to 3 million per child were obtained. In unrelated and related pairs, TCR recombination output is shaped in a similar way by thymic selection.

Sequencing was performed on blood. This sequence originates from a boy aged 2 to 10 in good health. The gene calls are TRBV6-1 and TRBJ2-1; 14 bases match TRBD2. CDR3 nucleotide sequence: TGTGCCAGCAGCCCCGGACTAGCGGGGGGCTTAAGCTCCTACAATGAGCAGTTCTTC. Translating gives CASSPGLAGGLSSYNEQFF.